This TCR beta chain was documented in a study of blood T cell repertoires in COVID-19 (dated by TCRdb to between 2020 and 2021). Background for the entire study: Samples from collaborators originated in the United States, Italy and Spain and spanned both the acute and convalescent phases of COVID-19. The material from the prospective study consisted of cDNA or gDNA derived from T cells, B-cell-depleted T cells, or PBMCs. Deeply sampled blood TCRbeta repertoires from subjects exposed to, actively infected with, or recovered from COVID-19 were included in the dataset. The repertoires were released in a freely available public database meant as a resource for research on the immune response to SARS-CoV-2. The samples were drawn from the first 160 participants of the ongoing ImmuneRACE study and from over 950 subjects provided by 6 global collaborators. Sample metadata almost always included a de-identified subject ID, COVID-19 status, age in years and sex. Where HLA class I and class II types were available, the types were taken from metadata supplied by the sample provider, not from assay-based typing.

Here is what the overall study found, with its caveats: The quantity of clinical and demographic metadata differed by source and by participant and was supplied without curation.

One collaborating source in Seattle enrolled patients during active infection and followed them longitudinally through the course of disease. Whole blood was collected in K2EDTA tubes by collaborating institutions according to the institutions' own protocols. Collaborator samples were shipped for TCRbeta analysis as frozen whole blood, isolated PBMCs, or DNA extracted from either sample type. This clone was detected only once. Its antigen is unknown. No qualities accompany the bases; no much larger clone lies one base away. The immunoSEQ Assay, a bias-controlled multiplex PCR, was used to amplify TCRbeta CDR3 regions from genomic DNA. Per the authors' processing: Nucleated cell counts per sample were estimated from amplification of reference gene primers within the assay. Sequence reads were collapsed and filtered to measure the absolute abundance of every unique TCRbeta CDR3 rearrangement. For each sample, productive Simpson clonality was calculated by taking the square root of Simpson's diversity index across productive rearrangements. The clones in this table, taken by TCRdb from immuneACCESS, are in-frame only. Not every clone is retained; where verified, under half of the shortfall comes from an unresolved V gene, and the cause of the rest is unknown. V and J calls and clone size are those listed in that table; D and trimming were worked out from the DNA. The sample table holds fewer than 250,000 clones, of which around four fifths were seen once. The top ten clones comprise 0.8% to 0.95% of the sample.

The sequenced material came from peripheral blood. The source of this sequence is a man in his fifties or sixties with COVID-19, enrolled during active disease.

CDR3 region: CASSQGRGGNYGYTF. The nucleotide sequence is given as TGTGCCAGCAGCCAAGGCAGGGGTGGTAACTATGGCTACACCTTC. The chain joins TRBV3-1 (or the pseudogene TRBV3-2) to TRBJ1-2; a weak D assignment points to TRBD1 (6 bases agree). As encoded in the germline V gene (reference sequence), CDR1 is LGHDT while CDR2 is YNNKEL. Reading from cysteine to phenylalanine, the CDR3 counts 15 amino acids. Only the CDR3 DNA stays, 45 bases, in frame from base 1. Trimming takes 1 base from V and 1 base from J, and the germline ends sit 10 bases apart.